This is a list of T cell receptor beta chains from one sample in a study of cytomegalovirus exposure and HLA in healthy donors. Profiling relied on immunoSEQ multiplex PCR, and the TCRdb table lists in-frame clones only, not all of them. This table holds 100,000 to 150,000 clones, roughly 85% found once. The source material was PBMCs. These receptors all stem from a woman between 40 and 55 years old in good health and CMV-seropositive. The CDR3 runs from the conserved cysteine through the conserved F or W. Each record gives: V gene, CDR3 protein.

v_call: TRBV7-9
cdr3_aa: CASSLQPGGSYNEQFF

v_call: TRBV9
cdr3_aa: CASSVAGDVTDTQYF

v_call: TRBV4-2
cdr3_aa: CASSQAEDLNEKLFF

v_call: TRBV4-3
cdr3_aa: CASSQDLGRGSHEQYF

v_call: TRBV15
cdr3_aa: CATSRYAGMDEQFF

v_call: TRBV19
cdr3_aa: CASSISRTSGRLGDTQYF

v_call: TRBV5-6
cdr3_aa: CASSLGRAYEQYF

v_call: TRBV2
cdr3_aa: CASRETLLNTEAFF

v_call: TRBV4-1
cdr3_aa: CASSLAGAYNEQFF

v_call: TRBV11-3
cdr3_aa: CASSLDGKVGNTIYF

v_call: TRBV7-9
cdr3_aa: CASSPVTQGGEAFF

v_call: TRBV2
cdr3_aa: CAGSGLAANTGELFF

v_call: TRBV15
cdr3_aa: CATSRTVTNIQYF

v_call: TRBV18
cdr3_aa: CASSQLSTGAYVENIQYF

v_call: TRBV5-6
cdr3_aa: CASSETGGELYEQYF

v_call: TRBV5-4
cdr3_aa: CASSPGTSGGRGEQFF

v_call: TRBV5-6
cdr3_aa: CASSLGWTSGKYNEQFF

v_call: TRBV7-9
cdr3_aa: CASSPTGQSYNEQFF

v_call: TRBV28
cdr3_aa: CASISRGPGTDTQYF

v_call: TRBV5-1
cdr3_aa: CASSTGGIKDRGDEQFF

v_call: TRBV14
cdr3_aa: CASSQEPSSYNEQFF

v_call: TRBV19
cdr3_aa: CASSMVPREVAKNIQYF

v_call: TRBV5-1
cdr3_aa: CASSPGQGYTIYF

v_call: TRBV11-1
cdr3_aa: CASNIAGVAEQYF

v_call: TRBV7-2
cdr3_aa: CASSLITSGYEQFF

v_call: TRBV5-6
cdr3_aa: CASSTWGTYSGNTIYF

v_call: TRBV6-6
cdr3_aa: CASSPGAGANVLTF

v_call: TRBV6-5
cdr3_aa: CASSKIEGELFF

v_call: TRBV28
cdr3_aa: CASRPGTQGALTEAFF

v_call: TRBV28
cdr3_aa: CASSLWAGNTEAFF

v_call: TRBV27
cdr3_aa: CASSRPPTGNPSYEQYF

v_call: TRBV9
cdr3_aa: CASSVSSGYNEQFF

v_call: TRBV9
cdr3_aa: CASSGRLAGAHTGELFF

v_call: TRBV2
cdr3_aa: CASRELASGMIDTQYF

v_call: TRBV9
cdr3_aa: CASSVGLADTQYF

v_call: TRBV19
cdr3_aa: CARWGKGGDNQPQHF

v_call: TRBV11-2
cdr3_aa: CASSLDSGRAQYF

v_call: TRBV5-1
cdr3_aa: CASSPGGFDGNTIYF

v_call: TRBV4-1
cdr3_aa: CASSQEGQLNYGYTF

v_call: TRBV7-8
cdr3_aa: CASSLNGQAEETQYF

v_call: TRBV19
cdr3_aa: CASSITPGSEQYF

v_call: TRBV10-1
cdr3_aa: CASGPGQGFGQYF

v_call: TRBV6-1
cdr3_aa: CAGTSEPQETQYF

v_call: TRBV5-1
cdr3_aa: CASSLQGAFAYEQYF

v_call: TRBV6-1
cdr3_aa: CASSSSGGGYTF

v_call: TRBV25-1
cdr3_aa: CASKVGRDTEAFF

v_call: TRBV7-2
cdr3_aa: CASSPTGSRYEQYF

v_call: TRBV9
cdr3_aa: CASSVGREGLSGELFF